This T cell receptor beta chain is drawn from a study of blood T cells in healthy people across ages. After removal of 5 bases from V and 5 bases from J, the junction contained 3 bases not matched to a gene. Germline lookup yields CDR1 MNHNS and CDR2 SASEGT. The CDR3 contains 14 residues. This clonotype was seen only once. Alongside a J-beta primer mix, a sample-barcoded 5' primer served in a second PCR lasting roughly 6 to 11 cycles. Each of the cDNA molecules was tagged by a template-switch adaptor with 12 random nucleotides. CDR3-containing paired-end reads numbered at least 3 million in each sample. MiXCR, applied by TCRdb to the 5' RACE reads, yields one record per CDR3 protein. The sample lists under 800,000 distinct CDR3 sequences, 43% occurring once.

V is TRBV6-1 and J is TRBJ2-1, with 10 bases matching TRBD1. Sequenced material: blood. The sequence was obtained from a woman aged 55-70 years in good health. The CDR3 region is CASSTGTGDNEQFF. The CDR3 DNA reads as TGTGCCAGCAGTACCGGGACAGGGGACAATGAGCAGTTCTTC.